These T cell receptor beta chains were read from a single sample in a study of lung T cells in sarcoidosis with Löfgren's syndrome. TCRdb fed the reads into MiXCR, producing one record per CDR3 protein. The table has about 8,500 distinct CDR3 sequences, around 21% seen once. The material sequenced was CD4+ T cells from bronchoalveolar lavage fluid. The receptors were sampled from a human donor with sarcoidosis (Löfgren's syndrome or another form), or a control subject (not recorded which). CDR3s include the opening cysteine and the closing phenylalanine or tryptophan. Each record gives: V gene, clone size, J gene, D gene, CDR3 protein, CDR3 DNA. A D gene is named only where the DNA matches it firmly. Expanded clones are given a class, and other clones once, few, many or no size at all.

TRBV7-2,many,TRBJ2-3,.,CASSFASGDTQYF,TGTGCCAGCAGCTTTGCCTCAGGGGATACGCAGTATTTT
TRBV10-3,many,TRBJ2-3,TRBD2,CAITSGGTDTQYF,TGTGCCATCACCAGCGGGGGCACAGATACGCAGTATTTT
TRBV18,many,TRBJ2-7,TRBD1,CASSSPTGTGHYEQYF,TGTGCCAGCTCATCACCGACCGGGACAGGGCACTACGAGCAGTACTTC
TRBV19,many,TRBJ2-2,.,CASKETTTGELFF,TGTGCCAGTAAGGAAACGACCACCGGGGAGCTGTTTTTT
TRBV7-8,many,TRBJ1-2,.,CASSLESGTYGYTF,TGTGCCAGCAGCTTAGAATCAGGGACTTATGGCTACACCTTC
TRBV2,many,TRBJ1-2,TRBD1,CASRGLGQGGGYTF,TGTGCCAGCAGGGGGCTCGGACAGGGAGGCGGCTACACCTTC
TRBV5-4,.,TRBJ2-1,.,CASSLEVREIGEQFF,TGTGCCAGCAGCTTGGAGGTCAGGGAGATTGGTGAGCAGTTCTTC
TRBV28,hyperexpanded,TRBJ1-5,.,CASSLRENQHF,TGTGCCAGCAGTTTAAGGGAGAACCAGCATTTT
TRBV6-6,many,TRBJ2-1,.,CASSYSNGRDEQFF,TGTGCCAGCAGTTACTCGAACGGCCGGGATGAGCAGTTCTTC
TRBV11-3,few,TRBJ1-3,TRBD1,CASSLDMEKGQGPGNTIYF,TGTGCCAGCAGCTTAGATATGGAGAAAGGACAGGGGCCTGGAAACACCATATATTTT
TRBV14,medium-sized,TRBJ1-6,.,CASSQRQSSYNSPLHF,TGTGCCAGCAGCCAACGGCAGAGCTCCTATAATTCACCCCTCCACTTT
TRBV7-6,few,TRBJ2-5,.,CASSLASGAQETQYF,TGTGCCAGCAGCTTAGCGTCAGGGGCCCAAGAGACCCAGTACTTC
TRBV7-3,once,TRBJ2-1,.,CASSADGSYNEQFF,TGTGCCAGCAGCGCGGACGGTTCCTACAATGAGCAGTTCTTC
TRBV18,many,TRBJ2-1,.,CASSPRTYNEQFF,TGTGCCAGCTCACCAAGGACTTACAATGAGCAGTTCTTC
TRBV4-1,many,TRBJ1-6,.,CASRGLGSVNSPLHF,TGCGCCAGCAGAGGCCTAGGATCCGTGAATTCACCCCTCCACTTT
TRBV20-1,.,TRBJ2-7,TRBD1,CSARAGQGSSYGQYF,TGCAGTGCTAGGGCGGGACAGGGTAGCTCCTACGGGCAGTACTTC
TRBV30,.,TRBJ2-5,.,CAWGVGQETQYF,TGTGCCTGGGGTGTGGGGCAAGAGACCCAGTACTTC
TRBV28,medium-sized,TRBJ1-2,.,CATLWAANYGYTF,TGTGCCACCCTGTGGGCAGCTAACTATGGCTACACCTTC
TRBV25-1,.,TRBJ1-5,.,CASSGSGREPQHF,TGTGCCAGCAGCGGATCCGGGCGGGAACCCCAGCATTTT
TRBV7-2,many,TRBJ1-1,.,CASSLNGQTQAFF,TGTGCCAGCAGCTTGAACGGACAGACCCAAGCTTTCTTT
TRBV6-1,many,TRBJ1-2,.,CASSVRDAQGYTF,TGTGCCAGCAGTGTCCGGGACGCCCAGGGCTACACCTTC
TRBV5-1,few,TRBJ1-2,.,CASSLAIRGGYTF,TGCGCCAGCAGCTTGGCTATCAGGGGAGGCTACACCTTC
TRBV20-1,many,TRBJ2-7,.,CSARRDSYEQYF,TGCAGTGCTCGACGGGACTCCTACGAGCAGTACTTC
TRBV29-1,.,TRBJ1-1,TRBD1,CSASGQGWTEAFF,TGCAGCGCTTCTGGACAGGGATGGACTGAAGCTTTCTTT
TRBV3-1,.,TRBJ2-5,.,CASSPGETQYF,TGTGCCAGCAGCCCCGGGGAGACCCAGTACTTC
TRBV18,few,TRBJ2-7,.,CASSPGSSAYEQYF,TGTGCCAGCTCACCAGGGTCGTCTGCCTACGAGCAGTACTTC
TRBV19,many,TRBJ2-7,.,CASSFSGEQYF,TGTGCCAGTAGTTTCAGCGGCGAGCAGTACTTC
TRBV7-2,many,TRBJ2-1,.,CASSRSYNEQFF,TGTGCCAGCAGCCGATCCTACAATGAGCAGTTCTTC
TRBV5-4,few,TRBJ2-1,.,CASSSPRIGGGYNEQFF,TGTGCCAGCAGCTCGCCGCGGATCGGGGGCGGGTACAATGAGCAGTTCTTC
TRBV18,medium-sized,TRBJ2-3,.,CASSRGETDTQYF,TGTGCCAGCTCACGCGGGGAGACAGATACGCAGTATTTT
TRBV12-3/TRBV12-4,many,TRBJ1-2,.,CASSLQGYGYTF,TGTGCCAGCAGTTTGCAGGGCTACGGCTACACCTTC
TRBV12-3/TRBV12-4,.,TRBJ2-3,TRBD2,CTSSLSGGSDTQYF,TGTACCAGCAGCCTGAGCGGGGGCTCAGATACGCAGTATTTT
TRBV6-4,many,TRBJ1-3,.,CASSPRALNSGNTIYF,TGTGCCAGTTCCCCCCGGGCCCTTAATTCTGGAAACACCATATATTTT
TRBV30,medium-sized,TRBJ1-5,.,CAWSVGQDQPQHF,TGTGCCTGGAGTGTAGGGCAGGATCAGCCCCAGCATTTT
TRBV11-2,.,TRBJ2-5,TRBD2,CASTNRGTSGGETQYF,TGTGCCAGCACCAATAGAGGGACTAGCGGGGGGGAGACCCAGTACTTC
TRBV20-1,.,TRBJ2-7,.,CSAREAGGAYEQYF,TGCAGTGCTAGAGAGGCTGGCGGGGCCTACGAGCAGTACTTC
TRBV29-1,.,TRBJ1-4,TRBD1,CSVSSPFQGAGANEKLFF,TGCAGCGTTTCGAGCCCCTTTCAGGGGGCAGGGGCTAATGAAAAACTGTTTTTT
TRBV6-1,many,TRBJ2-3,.,CASSYPARTSTDTQYF,TGTGCCAGCAGTTATCCGGCTAGGACAAGCACAGATACGCAGTATTTT
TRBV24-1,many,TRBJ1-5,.,CATSDLTPKGTSNQPQHF,TGTGCCACCAGTGATTTGACCCCAAAGGGCACTAGCAATCAGCCCCAGCATTTT
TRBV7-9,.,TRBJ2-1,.,CASSLAGGNEQFF,TGTGCCAGCAGCTTAGCGGGCGGGAATGAGCAGTTCTTC
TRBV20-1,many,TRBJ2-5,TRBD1,CSARDPRGRQETQYF,TGCAGTGCTAGAGATCCCAGGGGGCGGCAAGAGACCCAGTACTTC
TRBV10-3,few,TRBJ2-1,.,CAIRVGGSYNEQFF,TGTGCCATCAGGGTTGGAGGCTCCTACAATGAGCAGTTCTTC
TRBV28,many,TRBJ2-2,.,CASSLVIGELFF,TGTGCCAGCAGTTTAGTTATCGGGGAGCTGTTTTTT
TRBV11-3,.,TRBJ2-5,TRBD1,CASSRQPTGTETQYF,TGTGCCAGCAGCCGACAACCGACAGGGACGGAGACCCAGTACTTC
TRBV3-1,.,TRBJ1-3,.,CASSQQGWGNTIYF,TGTGCCAGCAGCCAACAGGGGTGGGGAAACACCATATATTTT
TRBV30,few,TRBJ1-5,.,CALGGQPQHF,TGTGCCCTGGGGGGGCAGCCCCAGCATTTT
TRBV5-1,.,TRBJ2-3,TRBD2,CASSLVPAGAGTDTQYF,TGCGCCAGCAGCTTGGTTCCAGCGGGGGCTGGCACAGATACGCAGTATTTT
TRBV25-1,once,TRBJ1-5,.,CASSGCMRTTIPQYGGQPQHF,TGTGCCAGCAGTGGGTGCATGCGGACCACTATTCCCCAATATGGCGGTCAGCCCCAGCATTTT
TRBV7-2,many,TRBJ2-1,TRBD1,CASSSYRGNEQFF,TGTGCCAGCAGCTCCTACAGGGGCAATGAGCAGTTCTTC
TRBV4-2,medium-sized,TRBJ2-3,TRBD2,CASTAAGGEGDTQYF,TGTGCCAGCACCGCCGCCGGGGGGGAAGGAGATACGCAGTATTTT
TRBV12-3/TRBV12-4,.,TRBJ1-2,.,CASRLGGGGYTF,TGTGCCAGCAGACTGGGGGGGGGTGGCTACACCTTC
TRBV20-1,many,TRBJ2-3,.,CSAPLWGEDTQYF,TGCAGTGCTCCCCTTTGGGGCGAAGATACGCAGTATTTT
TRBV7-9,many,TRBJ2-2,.,CASSFQGSGGELFF,TGTGCCAGCAGCTTCCAGGGCTCTGGCGGGGAGCTGTTTTTT
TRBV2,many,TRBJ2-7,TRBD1,CASSFSTGGTYEQYF,TGTGCCAGCAGTTTTTCGACAGGGGGGACCTACGAGCAGTACTTC
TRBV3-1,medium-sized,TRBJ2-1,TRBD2,CASSLGLAGGPWLHEQFF,TGTGCCAGCAGCCTTGGACTAGCGGGGGGGCCATGGTTACATGAGCAGTTCTTC